Below, one T cell receptor (beta chain) is given with its context. The sample is drawn from a study of T cell repertoires in cytomegalovirus infection. TCRdb ran MiXCR on the reads and lists one entry per CDR3 protein. The sample records around 310,000 distinct CDR3 sequences, 15% to 20% being singletons. Sequencing was performed on PBMCs. This receptor was taken from a human donor in good health (CMV status not recorded). Some clones in this sample may be carry-over from other donors' samples.

The CDR3 DNA reads as TGCGCCAGCAGCTTGGAAGTGGGACAAAAGGGGTACGAGCAGTACTTC. Translated: CASSLEVGQKGYEQYF. J is TRBJ2-7 and V is TRBV5-1; maybe TRBD1 (6 bases). CDR1 is SGHRS and CDR2 is YFSETQ in the germline V gene. CDR3 length: 16 amino acids. V lost 0 bases to trimming and J lost 4 bases, with 17 bases between them.